This T cell receptor beta chain derives from a study of regulatory T cells in long-lasting Graves disease. Whole-study findings and limits: Lower TCR diversity was seen in persistent Graves' patients than in newly diagnosed ones. TRBV28 was favored in persistent disease, as were TRBJ1-2 and TRBJ2-5.

Noted time point: persistent/refractory GD, antithyroid drugs over 5 years with positive TRAb. The TCR library was made from RNA extracted from PBMCs. Germline CDR1 and CDR2: MNHNS and SASEGT. This CDR3 spans 13 amino acids. Trimming took off 8 bases at V and 5 bases at J, with 15 bases between the two ends. This clonotype has ten or more counts. Antigen: not known. In building TCR beta libraries, iRepertoire HTBI primers were used together with Arm-PCR of CDR3 regions. TCRdb ran MiXCR on the multiplex PCR reads and lists one entry per CDR3 protein. Of roughly 490,000 distinct CDR3 sequences in the sample, around a fifth are singletons; the top ten hold around 13%.

J is TRBJ2-5 and V is TRBV6-1; D possibly uses TRBD1 or TRBD2 (6 bases each). This specimen was peripheral blood mononuclear cells (PBMCs), taken when the disease was refractory, from a patient treated with antithyroid drugs. The source of this sequence is a female donor with Graves disease. The CDR3 region has the DNA TGTGCCAGCGGGCGAGGGGGGCATGAGACCCAGTACTTC. Translated: CASGRGGHETQYF.